A selection of T cell receptor beta chains follows, all from one sample in a study of neurological immune-mediated disorders. Via MiXCR, TCRdb re-called the 5' RACE reads, giving one row per CDR3 protein. The sample lists about 49,000 distinct CDR3 sequences; roughly 14% were seen once. Sequenced input: PBMCs. Receptors originate from a male donor with HTLV-1-associated myelopathy (HAM/TSP). CDR3s include the opening cysteine and the closing phenylalanine or tryptophan. Each record gives: CDR3 DNA, CDR3 protein, D gene, clone size, V gene, J gene. A D gene is named only where the DNA matches it firmly. Rows give clone size only sometimes, using once, few, many, or a class for an expanded clone.

CDR3 DNA: TGTGCCAGCAGCTTAGGGCGACTAGCGGGTATCAATGAGCAGTTCTTC; CDR3 protein: CASSLGRLAGINEQFF; D gene: TRBD2; clone size: few; V gene: TRBV7-3; J gene: TRBJ2-1
CDR3 DNA: TGTGCCAGCAGCCCACCCCGAGACAGACCCACTGAAGCTTTCTTT; CDR3 protein: CASSPPRDRPTEAFF; D gene: .; clone size: many; V gene: TRBV5-5; J gene: TRBJ1-1
CDR3 DNA: TGTGCCAGCAGCCGGCCATTCCAAGAGACCCAGTACTTC; CDR3 protein: CASSRPFQETQYF; D gene: .; clone size: many; V gene: TRBV3-1; J gene: TRBJ2-5
CDR3 DNA: TGCGCCAGCAGCCTGGCCGGACAGGGTTACACCGCGGAGCTGTTTTTT; CDR3 protein: CASSLAGQGYTAELFF; D gene: TRBD1; clone size: .; V gene: TRBV5-1; J gene: TRBJ2-2
CDR3 DNA: TGCAGTGCTGTTAACCGGGACAGGGGTTTTTTGGGGGAGCAGTACTTC; CDR3 protein: CSAVNRDRGFLGEQYF; D gene: TRBD1; clone size: many; V gene: TRBV20-1; J gene: TRBJ2-7
CDR3 DNA: TGCAGTGCTAGTGACTCCGGGACTAGCGGAGAGACCCAGTACTTC; CDR3 protein: CSASDSGTSGETQYF; D gene: TRBD2; clone size: few; V gene: TRBV20-1; J gene: TRBJ2-5
CDR3 DNA: TGTGCCAGCTCATCCAGCACGCCTAATAGCAATCAGCCCCAGCATTTT; CDR3 protein: CASSSSTPNSNQPQHF; D gene: .; clone size: .; V gene: TRBV18; J gene: TRBJ1-5
CDR3 DNA: TGCGCCAGCAGCCCGGGGGGGCCGCCAGATACGCAGTATTTT; CDR3 protein: CASSPGGPPDTQYF; D gene: TRBD2; clone size: many; V gene: TRBV5-1; J gene: TRBJ2-3
CDR3 DNA: TGTGCCAGCAGTGACAGGATTAATCAGCCCCAGCATTTT; CDR3 protein: CASSDRINQPQHF; D gene: .; clone size: many; V gene: TRBV25-1; J gene: TRBJ1-5
CDR3 DNA: TGCAGTGCTAGACCAAAAGGGGTCTGGGGTAACGAGCAGTACTTC; CDR3 protein: CSARPKGVWGNEQYF; D gene: .; clone size: .; V gene: TRBV20-1; J gene: TRBJ2-7
CDR3 DNA: TGCAGTGCTAGACATCGCGGGGTTTACAATGAGCAGTTCTTC; CDR3 protein: CSARHRGVYNEQFF; D gene: .; clone size: many; V gene: TRBV20-1; J gene: TRBJ2-1
CDR3 DNA: TGTGCCAGCAGCCTGGGACAGATCGGCGGTGCTTTTAACTATGGCTACACCTTC; CDR3 protein: CASSLGQIGGAFNYGYTF; D gene: TRBD1; clone size: many; V gene: TRBV7-8; J gene: TRBJ1-2
CDR3 DNA: TGTGCCAGCAGCGCTGACCCGAATTCACCCCTCCACTTT; CDR3 protein: CASSADPNSPLHF; D gene: .; clone size: many; V gene: TRBV9; J gene: TRBJ1-6
CDR3 DNA: TGTGCCAGCAGCCCCGGGGCCTACTACACTGAAGCTTTCTTT; CDR3 protein: CASSPGAYYTEAFF; D gene: .; clone size: many; V gene: TRBV7-3; J gene: TRBJ1-1
CDR3 DNA: TGTGCCAGCTCCCGACTGACTAGCGGGGGTGCGAACACCGGGGAGCTGTTTTTT; CDR3 protein: CASSRLTSGGANTGELFF; D gene: TRBD2; clone size: few; V gene: TRBV18; J gene: TRBJ2-2
CDR3 DNA: TGCGCCAGCAGCTCAGGGGTTACGGGAACAGATACGCAGTATTTT; CDR3 protein: CASSSGVTGTDTQYF; D gene: .; clone size: many; V gene: TRBV5-1; J gene: TRBJ2-3
CDR3 DNA: TGTGCCAGCAGCCCCTGGCGGGGTGGAGATACGCAGTATTTT; CDR3 protein: CASSPWRGGDTQYF; D gene: .; clone size: many; V gene: TRBV5-5; J gene: TRBJ2-3
CDR3 DNA: TGCGCCAGCAGCCTGGGACAGGGTAATCACGCTGAAGCTTTCTTT; CDR3 protein: CASSLGQGNHAEAFF; D gene: TRBD1; clone size: many; V gene: TRBV5-1; J gene: TRBJ1-1